Given below is one TCR beta chain in context. What it recognizes is unknown. Germline V gene sequence: CDR1 WNHNN, CDR2 SYGVQD (reference sequence). Trimming removed 5 bases from V and 3 bases from J; junction bases left unmatched: 10. The CDR3 is 15 residues long. The data stem from a study of OX40 agonist ivuxolimab in advanced cancers. Study-wide background: The study treated patients with ivuxolimab, an agonistic anti-OX40 (CD134) antibody.

Only in-frame clones appear in the TCRdb table, and some are missing; sequencing was by immunoSEQ multiplex PCR. The top ten clones hold less than 25% of a sample with 25,000 to 30,000 clones, roughly 80% of them seen once. Notes on the study in general: Partly responding patients at 0.1-3.0 mg/kg showed some of the smallest clonal expansion.

This receptor was obtained from an adult with an advanced solid tumor such as melanoma, head and neck, liver or kidney cancer. This chain links TRBV10-1 with TRBJ2-7; 7 bases match TRBD2. Sample: CD4+ or CD8+ T cells sorted from blood, taken in a trial of the OX40 agonist ivuxolimab. The CDR3 nucleotides read TGCGCCAGCAGTCCGTCTGGGACTACTGACTACGAGCAGTACTTC. Translating gives CASSPSGTTDYEQYF.